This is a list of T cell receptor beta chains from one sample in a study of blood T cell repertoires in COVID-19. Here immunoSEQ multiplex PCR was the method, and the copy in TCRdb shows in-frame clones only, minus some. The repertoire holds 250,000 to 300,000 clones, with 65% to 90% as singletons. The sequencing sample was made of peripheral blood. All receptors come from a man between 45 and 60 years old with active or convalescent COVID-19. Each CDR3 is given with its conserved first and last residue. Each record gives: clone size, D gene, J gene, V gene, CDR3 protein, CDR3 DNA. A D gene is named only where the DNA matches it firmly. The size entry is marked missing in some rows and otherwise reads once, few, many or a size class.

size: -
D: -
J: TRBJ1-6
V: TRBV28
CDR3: CASSSPQYVNNSPLHF
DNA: TGTGCCAGCAGTTCCCCACAGTACGTTAATAATTCACCCCTCCACTTT

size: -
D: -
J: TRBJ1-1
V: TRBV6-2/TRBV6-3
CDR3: CASSQNELAFF
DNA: TGTGCCAGCAGTCAAAATGAACTGGCTTTCTTT

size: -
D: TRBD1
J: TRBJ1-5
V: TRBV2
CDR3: CASSAPGQGVSKPQHF
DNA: TGTGCCAGCAGTGCCCCAGGACAGGGCGTCTCTAAGCCCCAGCATTTT

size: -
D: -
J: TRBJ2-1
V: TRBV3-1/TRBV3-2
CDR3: CASSQVNRNEQFF
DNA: TGTGCCAGCAGCCAAGTTAATAGAAATGAGCAGTTCTTC

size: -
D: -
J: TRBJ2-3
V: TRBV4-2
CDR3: CASSQEQGRGDTQYF
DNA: TGTGCCAGCAGCCAAGAGCAGGGGAGGGGAGATACGCAGTATTTT

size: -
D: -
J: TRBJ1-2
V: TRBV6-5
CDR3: CASSLDRKGYTF
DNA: TGTGCCAGCAGTTTGGACAGAAAGGGCTACACCTTC

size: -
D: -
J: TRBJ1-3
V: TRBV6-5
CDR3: CASLDRGSFGPLF
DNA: TGTGCCAGCCTAGATCGGGGGTCTTTTGGCCCATTATTT

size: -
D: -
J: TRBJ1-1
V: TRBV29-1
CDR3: CSVRQDMNTEAFF
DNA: TGCAGCGTTCGTCAGGACATGAACACTGAAGCTTTCTTT

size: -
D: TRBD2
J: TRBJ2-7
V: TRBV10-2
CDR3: CASREGTSGYEQYF
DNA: TGCGCCAGCAGGGAAGGGACTAGCGGTTACGAGCAGTACTTC

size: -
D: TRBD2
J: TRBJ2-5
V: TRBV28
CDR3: CASSLYASGRAPLYQETQYF
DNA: TGTGCCAGCAGTTTATATGCTAGCGGGAGGGCTCCATTGTACCAAGAGACCCAGTACTTC

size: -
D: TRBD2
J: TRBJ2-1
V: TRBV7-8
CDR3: CASTAERGGSYNEQFF
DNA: TGTGCCAGCACCGCCGAGCGGGGGGGCTCCTACAATGAGCAGTTCTTC

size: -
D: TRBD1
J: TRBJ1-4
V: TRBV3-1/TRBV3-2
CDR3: CASSHLEGQVNEKLFF
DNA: TGTGCCAGCAGCCACCTTGAGGGACAGGTTAATGAAAAACTGTTTTTT

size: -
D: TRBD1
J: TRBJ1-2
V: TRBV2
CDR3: CASSVTTPTGTLGYTF
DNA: TGTGCCAGCAGCGTAACGACCCCGACAGGGACCTTGGGCTACACCTTC

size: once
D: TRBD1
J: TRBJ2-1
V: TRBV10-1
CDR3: CASSAGGREQFF
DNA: TGCGCCAGCAGCGCAGGGGGCCGGGAGCAGTTCTTC

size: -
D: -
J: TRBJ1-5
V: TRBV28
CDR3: CASSSRANQPQHF
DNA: TGTGCCAGCAGCAGCAGGGCAAATCAGCCCCAGCATTTT

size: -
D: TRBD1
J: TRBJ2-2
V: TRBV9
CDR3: CASSPKGEGARGELFF
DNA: TGTGCCAGCAGTCCTAAGGGAGAGGGGGCACGTGGGGAGCTGTTTTTT